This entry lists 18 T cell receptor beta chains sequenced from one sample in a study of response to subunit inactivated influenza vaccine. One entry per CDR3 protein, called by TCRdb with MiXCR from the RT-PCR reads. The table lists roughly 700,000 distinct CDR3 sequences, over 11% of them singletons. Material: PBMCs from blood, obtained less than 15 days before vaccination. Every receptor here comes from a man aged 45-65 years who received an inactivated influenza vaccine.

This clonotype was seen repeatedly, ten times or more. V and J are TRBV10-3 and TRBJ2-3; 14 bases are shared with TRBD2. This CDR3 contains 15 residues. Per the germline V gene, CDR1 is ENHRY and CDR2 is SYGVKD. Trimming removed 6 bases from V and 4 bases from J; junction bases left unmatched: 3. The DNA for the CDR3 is TGTGCCATCAGGGGGACTAGCGGGAGCCCAGATACGCAGTATTTT. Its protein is CAIRGTSGSPDTQYF.

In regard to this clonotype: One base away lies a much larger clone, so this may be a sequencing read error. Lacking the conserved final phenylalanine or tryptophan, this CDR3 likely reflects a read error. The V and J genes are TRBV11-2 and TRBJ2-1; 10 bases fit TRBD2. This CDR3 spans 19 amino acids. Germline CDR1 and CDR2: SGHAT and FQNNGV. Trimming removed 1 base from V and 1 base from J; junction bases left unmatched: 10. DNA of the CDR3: TGTGCCAGCAGCTTAGGTCTAGCGGGAGACTCGGGGTCCTACAATGAGCAGTTCTAC. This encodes CASSLGLAGDSGSYNEQFY.

The CDR3 coding sequence is TGTGCCAGCAGCCGTCTCCGGGACAGGAGGGACAATGAGCAGTTCTTC. This codes for CASSRLRDRRDNEQFF. V is TRBV3-1 and J is TRBJ2-1; 8 bases are a match to TRBD1. J was trimmed by 5 bases and V by 4 bases; bases with no gene match: 10. CDR1 is LGHDT and CDR2 is YNNKEL in the germline V gene (reference sequence). There are 16 residues in the CDR3.

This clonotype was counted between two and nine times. The CDR3 DNA follows: TGCGCCAGCAGCTTGGAGGTGACAGGTAACAATGAGCAGTTCTTC. Translation gives CASSLEVTGNNEQFF. The V gene is TRBV5-1, the J gene TRBJ2-1, with TRBD1 as a possible D gene (6 bases). The V gene lost 0 bases and the J gene lost 5 bases, with 12 bases spanning the gap. Per the germline V gene, CDR1 is SGHRS and CDR2 is YFSETQ. This CDR3 is built from 15 residues.

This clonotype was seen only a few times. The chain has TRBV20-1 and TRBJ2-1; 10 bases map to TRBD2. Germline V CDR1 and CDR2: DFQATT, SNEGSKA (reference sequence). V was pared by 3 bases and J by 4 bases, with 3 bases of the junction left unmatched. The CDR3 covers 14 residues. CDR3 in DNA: TGCAGTGCTAGTCTACTAGCGGGATACAATGAGCAGTTCTTC. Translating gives CSASLLAGYNEQFF.

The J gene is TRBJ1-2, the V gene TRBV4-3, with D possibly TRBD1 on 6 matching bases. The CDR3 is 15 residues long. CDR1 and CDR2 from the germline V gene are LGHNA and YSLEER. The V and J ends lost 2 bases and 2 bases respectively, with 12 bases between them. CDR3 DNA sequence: TGCGCCAGCAGCCAACAACAGGGTCCCAACTATGGCTACACCTTC. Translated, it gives CASSQQQGPNYGYTF.

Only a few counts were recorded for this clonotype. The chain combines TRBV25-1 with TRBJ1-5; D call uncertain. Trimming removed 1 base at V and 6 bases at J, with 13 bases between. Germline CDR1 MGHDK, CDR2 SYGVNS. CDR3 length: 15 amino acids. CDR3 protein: CASSESGVLSQPQHF. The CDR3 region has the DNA TGTGCCAGCAGTGAATCTGGGGTTTTAAGTCAGCCCCAGCATTTT.

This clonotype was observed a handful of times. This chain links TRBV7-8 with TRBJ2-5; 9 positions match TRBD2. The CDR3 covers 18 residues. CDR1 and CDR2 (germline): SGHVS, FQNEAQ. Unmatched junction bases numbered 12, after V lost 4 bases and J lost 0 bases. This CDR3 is CASSSGTSSLPHQETQYF. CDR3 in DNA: TGTGCCAGCAGCTCAGGGACTAGCTCCCTACCTCACCAAGAGACCCAGTACTTC.

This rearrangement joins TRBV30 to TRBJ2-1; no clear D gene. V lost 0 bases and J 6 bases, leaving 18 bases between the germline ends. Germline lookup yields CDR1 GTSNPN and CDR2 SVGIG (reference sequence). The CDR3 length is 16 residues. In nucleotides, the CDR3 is TGTGCCTGGAGTGTAAAAGGGAAGGCCCCAATCAATGAGCAGTTCTTC. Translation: CAWSVKGKAPINEQFF.

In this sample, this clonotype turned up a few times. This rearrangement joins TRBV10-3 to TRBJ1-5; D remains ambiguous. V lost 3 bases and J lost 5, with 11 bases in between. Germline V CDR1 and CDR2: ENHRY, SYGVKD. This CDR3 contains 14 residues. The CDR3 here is CAISEREHDQPQHF. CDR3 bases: TGTGCCATCAGTGAAAGGGAACACGATCAGCCCCAGCATTTT.

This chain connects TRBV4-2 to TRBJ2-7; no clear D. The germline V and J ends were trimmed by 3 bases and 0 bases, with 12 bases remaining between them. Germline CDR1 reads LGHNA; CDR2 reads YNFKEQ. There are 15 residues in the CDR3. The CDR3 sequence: CASSQVGSLSYEQYF. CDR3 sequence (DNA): TGTGCCAGCAGCCAGGTGGGTTCTCTCTCCTACGAGCAGTACTTC.

DNA for the CDR3: TGTGCCAGCAGCCAAATGGACAGATTCTATGGCTACACCTTC. Its protein product is CASSQMDRFYGYTF. J is TRBJ1-2 and V is TRBV7-2; possibly TRBD1 for D (6 bases). Trimming removed 5 bases at V and 4 bases at J, with 14 bases between. CDR1 and CDR2 from the germline V gene are SGHTA and FQGNSA. CDR3 length: 14 residues.

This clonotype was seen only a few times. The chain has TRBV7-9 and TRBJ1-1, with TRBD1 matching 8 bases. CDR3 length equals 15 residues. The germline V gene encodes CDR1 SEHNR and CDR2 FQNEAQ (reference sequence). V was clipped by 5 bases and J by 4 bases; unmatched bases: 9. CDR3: CASSTYRGGVTEAFF. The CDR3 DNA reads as TGTGCCAGCAGCACCTACAGGGGGGGGGTCACTGAAGCTTTCTTT. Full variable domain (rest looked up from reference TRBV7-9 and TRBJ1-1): DTGVSQNPRHKITKRGQNVTFRCDPISEHNRLYWYRQTLGQGPEFLTYFQNEAQLEKSRLLSDRFSAERPKGSFSTLEIQRTEQGDSAMYLCASSTYRGGVTEAFFGQGTRLTVV.

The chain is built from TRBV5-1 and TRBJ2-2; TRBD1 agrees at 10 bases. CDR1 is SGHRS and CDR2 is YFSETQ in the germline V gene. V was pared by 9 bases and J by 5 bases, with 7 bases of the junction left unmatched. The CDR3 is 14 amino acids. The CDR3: CATGQGGSTGELFF. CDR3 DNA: TGCGCCACCGGACAGGGGGGATCGACCGGGGAGCTGTTTTTT.

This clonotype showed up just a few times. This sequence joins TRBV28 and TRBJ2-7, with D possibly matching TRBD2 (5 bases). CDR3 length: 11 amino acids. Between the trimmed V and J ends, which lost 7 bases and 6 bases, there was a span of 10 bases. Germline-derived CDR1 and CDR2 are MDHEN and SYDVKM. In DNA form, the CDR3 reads TGTGCCAGCACCGAGAGGGCCGAGCAGTACTTC. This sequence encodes CASTERAEQYF.

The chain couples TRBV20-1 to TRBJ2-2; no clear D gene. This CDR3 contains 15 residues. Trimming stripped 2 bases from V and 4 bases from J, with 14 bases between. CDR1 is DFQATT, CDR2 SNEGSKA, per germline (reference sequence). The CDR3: CSARSRLVSTGELFF. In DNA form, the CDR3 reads TGCAGTGCTAGAAGTAGGCTAGTCAGCACCGGGGAGCTGTTTTTT.

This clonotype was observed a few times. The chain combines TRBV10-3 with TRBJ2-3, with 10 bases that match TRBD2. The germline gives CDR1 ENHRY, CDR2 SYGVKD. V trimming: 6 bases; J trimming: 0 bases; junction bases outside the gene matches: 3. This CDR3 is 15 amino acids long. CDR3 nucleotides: TGTGCCATCAGGGGGACTAGCGAAAGCACAGATACGCAGTATTTT. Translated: CAIRGTSESTDTQYF.

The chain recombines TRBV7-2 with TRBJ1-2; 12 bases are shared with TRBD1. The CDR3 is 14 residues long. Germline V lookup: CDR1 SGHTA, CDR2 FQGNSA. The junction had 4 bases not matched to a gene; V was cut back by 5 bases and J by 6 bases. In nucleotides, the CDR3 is TGTGCCAGCAGCCGGGACAGGGGGCGTGATGGCTACACCTTC. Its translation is CASSRDRGRDGYTF. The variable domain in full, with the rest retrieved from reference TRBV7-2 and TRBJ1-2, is GAGVSQSPSNKVTEKGKDVELRCDPISGHTALYWYRQSLGQGLEFLIYFQGNSAPDKSGLPSDRFSAERTGGSVSTLTIQRTQQEDSAVYLCASSRDRGRDGYTFGSGTRLTVV.